Listed here are 5 T cell receptor beta chains from one sample, sequenced in a study of cytomegalovirus exposure and HLA in healthy donors. The assay was immunoSEQ multiplex PCR, and TCRdb's table has in-frame clones only and misses some. The sample yields some 260,000 clones, 90% seen once. Sequenced material: PBMCs. The receptors were sampled from a woman in her twenties or thirties in good health and CMV-seronegative.

This rearrangement joins TRBV9 to TRBJ2-7, with D uncertain. The germline V and J ends were trimmed by 4 bases and 5 bases, with 13 bases remaining between them. This CDR3 comprises 13 residues. The V gene's germline CDR1 is SGDLS and CDR2 YYNGEE. CDR3 DNA: TGTGCCAGCAGCCCGTCCGCGGAAAACGAGCAGTACTTC. Translating gives CASSPSAENEQYF.

The chain uses TRBV4-1 and TRBJ2-7; 10 bases align to TRBD1. This CDR3 contains 14 residues. In germline, CDR1 is MGHRA, CDR2 YSYEKL. The ends lost 5 bases at V and 4 bases at J; junction bases unmatched: 5. This chain's CDR3 is CASSSGTGEYEQYF. Here the CDR3 DNA reads TGCGCCAGCAGCTCCGGGACAGGGGAGTACGAGCAGTACTTC.

The chain carries TRBV5-1 and TRBJ2-2; D gene uncertain. The germline gives CDR1 SGHRS, CDR2 YFSETQ. This CDR3 is 16 amino acids long. V was cut by 0 bases and J by 0 bases, with 9 bases left in between. The CDR3 DNA reads as TGCGCCAGCAGCTTGGTAGCCACAACGAACACCGGGGAGCTGTTTTTT. This gives the protein CASSLVATTNTGELFF. Supplemented by reference TRBV5-1 and TRBJ2-2, the full variable domain reads KAGVTQTPRYLIKTRGQQVTLSCSPISGHRSVSWYQQTPGQGLQFLFEYFSETQRNKGNFPGRFSGRQFSNSRSEMNVSTLELGDSALYLCASSLVATTNTGELFFGEGSRLTVL.

This chain connects TRBV6-4 to TRBJ2-1; 10 bases line up with TRBD2. J was trimmed by 0 bases and V by 6 bases; bases with no gene match: 11. The germline V gene has CDR1 MRHNA and CDR2 SNTAGT. The CDR3 is 18 amino acids. The CDR3 loop is CASSADPSGSSSYNEQFF. DNA for the CDR3: TGTGCCAGCAGCGCCGATCCTAGCGGGAGTAGCTCCTACAATGAGCAGTTCTTC.

V usage is TRBV19 and J usage is TRBJ2-2; 7 positions agree with TRBD2. The CDR3 is 17 amino acids. V lost 4 bases, J lost 5 bases, and 13 bases stayed unmatched. Per germline, CDR1 LNHDA and CDR2 SQIVND (reference sequence). The CDR3 nucleotides read TGTGCCAGTAGTACCCAGGGTAGCGGGTGGCGGACCGGGGAGCTGTTTTTT. This codes for CASSTQGSGWRTGELFF.